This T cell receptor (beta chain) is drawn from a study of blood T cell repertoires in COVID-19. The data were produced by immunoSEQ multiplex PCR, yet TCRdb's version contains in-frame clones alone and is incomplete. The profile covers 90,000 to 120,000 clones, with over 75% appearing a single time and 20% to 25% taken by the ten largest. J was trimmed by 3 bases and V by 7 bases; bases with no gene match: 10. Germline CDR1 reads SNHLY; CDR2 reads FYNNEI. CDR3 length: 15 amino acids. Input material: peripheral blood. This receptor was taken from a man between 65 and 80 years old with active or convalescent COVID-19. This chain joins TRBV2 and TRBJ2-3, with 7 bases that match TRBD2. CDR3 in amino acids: CASTIAGGGTDTQYF. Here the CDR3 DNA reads TGTGCCAGCACGATAGCGGGCGGAGGGACAGATACGCAGTATTTT.